A single sample gave rise to the 30 T cell receptor beta chains below, sequenced in a study of Ad26.COV2.S vaccination and SARS-CoV-2 variants. TCRdb keeps only in-frame clones here, not all; method: immunoSEQ multiplex PCR. The table has approximately 450,000 clones, around 90% seen once; the top ten hold 12%. Specified treatment: around 19 received Ad26.COV2.S at low or high dose, single or two shots; about five received placebo; per-sample allocation not given. Vaccine and placebo recipients were sampled on day 63 after the first injection. The material was peripheral blood, obtained in a trial of Ad26.COV2.S vaccine versus placebo. The source of these receptors is a person aged 18 to 59 who received the Ad26.COV2.S COVID-19 vaccine or a placebo.

V and J are TRBV5-1 and TRBJ2-1, with TRBD2 matching over 14 bases. There are 15 residues in the CDR3. Germline lookup yields CDR1 SGHRS and CDR2 YFSETQ. V shed 4 bases, J shed 9 bases, and the junction held 6 bases outside the gene matches. CDR3 coding DNA: TGCGCCAGCAGCCCCGGACTAGCGGGGGGAAGTGAGCAGTTCTTC. Its protein product is CASSPGLAGGSEQFF. Full variable domain (missing parts from reference TRBV5-1 and TRBJ2-1): KAGVTQTPRYLIKTRGQQVTLSCSPISGHRSVSWYQQTPGQGLQFLFEYFSETQRNKGNFPGRFSGRQFSNSRSEMNVSTLELGDSALYLCASSPGLAGGSEQFFGPGTRLTVL.

This chain links TRBV6-1 with TRBJ1-5; D call uncertain. Trimming took 3 bases from V and 1 from J, leaving 19 bases between them. The CDR3 contains 18 residues. Germline CDR1 and CDR2: MNHNS and SASEGT. The CDR3 DNA reads TGTGCCAGCAGTGACCCCGCCGGACTCCCCGAAAGCAATCAGCCCCAGCATTTT. Its translation is CASSDPAGLPESNQPQHF.

The rearrangement links TRBV4-1 to TRBJ1-1; the D gene is possibly TRBD1 (5 bases). The CDR3 runs to 14 residues. V was shortened by 1 base and J by 3 bases, with 9 bases between the two germline ends. Germline CDR1 is MGHRA and CDR2 is YSYEKL. The CDR3 sequence is CASSQATGYTEAFF. The CDR3, as DNA: TGCGCCAGCAGCCAAGCTACAGGATACACTGAAGCTTTCTTT.

This chain links TRBV27 with TRBJ2-1, with 10 nucleotides matching TRBD1. The CDR3 consists of 16 residues. Germline CDR1 is MNHEY and CDR2 is SMNVEV (reference sequence). J lost 2 bases, V lost 5 bases, and 6 bases had no gene match. The CDR3 DNA reads TGTGCCAGCAGTCTCGCTGGGACAGGGGCCTACAATGAGCAGTTCTTC. It translates to CASSLAGTGAYNEQFF.

The chain is built from TRBV28 and TRBJ2-7, with TRBD2 identical over 8 bases. The germline CDR1 and CDR2 sequences are MDHEN and SYDVKM. The ends lost 2 bases at V and 0 bases at J; junction bases unmatched: 12. The CDR3 has 18 amino acids. The CDR3 loop reads CASSLTVGLGTSSYEQYF. CDR3 nucleotides: TGTGCCAGCAGTTTAACTGTGGGACTAGGCACATCCTCCTACGAGCAGTACTTC.

The rearrangement uses TRBV11-3 and TRBJ2-5, with 12 nucleotides matching TRBD2. Per germline, CDR1 SGHNT and CDR2 YENEEA. With V trimmed by 1 base and J by 2 bases, 5 bases remained unmatched. This CDR3 comprises 17 residues. The DNA of the CDR3 is TGTGCCAGCAGCTTAGGGGCTAGCGGGAGGGGGCAAGAGACCCAGTACTTC. This encodes CASSLGASGRGQETQYF. Together with reference TRBV11-3 and TRBJ2-5, the CDR3 gives the full variable domain: EAGVVQSPRYKIIEKKQPVAFWCNPISGHNTLYWYLQNLGQGPELLIRYENEEAVDDSQLPKDRFSAERLKGVDSTLKIQPAELGDSAVYLCASSLGASGRGQETQYFGPGTRLLVL.

The rearrangement uses TRBV5-4 and TRBJ1-1, with a tentative D call TRBD1 (6 bases). CDR3 length: 13 residues. In germline, CDR1 is SGHNT, CDR2 YYREEE (reference sequence). Trimming took off 4 bases at V and 3 bases at J, with 10 bases between the two ends. The CDR3 DNA is TGTGCCAGCAGCCCCAGGGGTGACACTGAAGCTTTCTTT. It codes for CASSPRGDTEAFF.

V and J are TRBV27 and TRBJ2-1, with 8 bases identical to TRBD2. The junction had 8 bases not matched to a gene; V was cut back by 7 bases and J by 3 bases. The CDR3 is 15 amino acids. Germline CDR1 is MNHEY and CDR2 is SMNVEV (reference sequence). DNA for the CDR3: TGTGCCAGCATCCGGGCCAGCGGGGGCTACAATGAGCAGTTCTTC. This sequence encodes CASIRASGGYNEQFF.

Notes on this clone: Other DNA sequences in the same sample also yield this CDR3. The chain recombines TRBV9 with TRBJ1-2; a weak D match, TRBD1 (5 bases). Germline V gene lookup returns CDR1 SGDLS and CDR2 YYNGEE. V was trimmed by 0 bases and J by 4 bases, leaving 7 bases between them. The CDR3 is 13 amino acids. The DNA of the CDR3 is TGTGCCAGCAGCGTAGGCGGGGGCTATGGCTACACCTTC. Translated: CASSVGGGYGYTF.

The rearrangement uses TRBV6-5 and TRBJ2-1; the match to TRBD2 covers 10 bases. Looked up from germline, CDR1 is MNHEY and CDR2 is SVGAGI. V lost 6 bases to trimming and J lost 10 bases; unmatched junction nucleotides: 12. The CDR3 extends over 15 amino acids. The CDR3 loop is CASRGLAGAQGEQFF. For the CDR3, the DNA is TGTGCCAGCAGGGGGCTAGCGGGAGCCCAAGGGGAGCAGTTCTTC.

This clone was counted between two and nine times. The chain recombines TRBV24-1 with TRBJ2-1; a weak D match, TRBD1 (6 bases). V was cut by 0 bases and J by 5 bases, with 13 bases left in between. This CDR3 has 16 amino acids. CDR1 KGHDR and CDR2 SFDVKD come from the germline V gene. CDR3 DNA sequence: TGTGCCACCAGTGATTTGCAGGGGCTGGGGGACAATGAGCAGTTCTTC. Its translation: CATSDLQGLGDNEQFF.

The chain has TRBV2 and TRBJ1-2; D perhaps matches TRBD1 (5 bases). The CDR3 covers 12 residues. CDR1 and CDR2 from the germline V gene are SNHLY and FYNNEI. The ends were cut back, 7 bases at V and 10 bases at J, with 16 bases in the middle. The CDR3: CASTERGNDYTF. As DNA, the CDR3 is TGTGCCAGCACCGAACGGGGGAACGACTACACCTTC.

This clone was recorded a few times. V is TRBV12-3 or TRBV12-4 and J is TRBJ1-5; D call uncertain. Trimming took 0 bases from V and 5 from J, leaving 5 bases between them. The CDR3 runs 13 residues. CDR3: CASSLAEDQPQHF. CDR3 DNA: TGTGCCAGCAGTTTAGCGGAGGATCAGCCCCAGCATTTT.

J is TRBJ2-7 and V is TRBV19; D is ambiguous. Germline V gene data show CDR1 as LNHDA and CDR2 as SQIVND (reference sequence). The CDR3 runs 13 residues. Trimming shortened V by 0 bases and J by 6 bases, and 9 bases separated the two germline ends. CDR3 sequence: CASSIDRVSEQYF. As DNA, the CDR3 is TGTGCCAGTAGTATAGATCGGGTCAGCGAGCAGTACTTC.

This clone was counted a single time. The chain is built from TRBV18 and TRBJ2-7; D may be TRBD1 (6 bases). Germline V gene lookup returns CDR1 KGHSH and CDR2 LQKENI. CDR3 length equals 13 residues. V lost 3 bases, J lost 7 bases, and 13 bases lay in between. CDR3 nucleotides: TGTGCCAGCTCACCTAGGACAGTCGAAGAGCAGTACTTC. As protein: CASSPRTVEEQYF.

This clone was seen just once. The chain uses TRBV9 and TRBJ2-7, with D hard to call. Between the trimmed V and J ends, which lost 0 bases and 6 bases, there was a span of 19 bases. The CDR3 length is 16 residues. Looked up from germline, CDR1 is SGDLS and CDR2 is YYNGEE. The CDR3: CASSVGGGPGVFEQYF. In nucleotides, the CDR3 is TGTGCCAGCAGCGTAGGGGGTGGACCTGGGGTTTTCGAGCAGTACTTC.

This rearrangement joins TRBV3-1 (or the pseudogene TRBV3-2) to TRBJ2-1, with 12 bases identical to TRBD2. This CDR3 has 17 residues. V trimming: 3 bases; J trimming: 3 bases; junction bases outside the gene matches: 6. The germline gives CDR1 LGHDT, CDR2 YNNKEL (reference sequence). The CDR3 DNA reads as TGTGCCAGCAGCCAGAGGACTAGCGGGATTTTCTACAATGAGCAGTTCTTC. This gives the protein CASSQRTSGIFYNEQFF.

V gene TRBV5-8 combines with J gene TRBJ1-2; 8 bases match TRBD1. CDR3 length: 15 residues. The germline V gene has CDR1 SGHTS and CDR2 YDEGEE. The V gene end was trimmed by 6 bases and the J gene end by 7 bases; junction bases not matched to a gene: 14. CDR3 loop: CASIPPPGTGPGYTF. The CDR3 DNA sequence: TGTGCCAGCATCCCCCCGCCAGGGACAGGTCCTGGCTACACCTTC. Drawing the rest from reference TRBV5-8 and TRBJ1-2, the complete variable domain is EAGVTQSPTHLIKTRGQQATLRCSPISGHTSVYWYQQALGLGLQFLLWYDEGEERNRGNFPPRFSGRQFPNYSSELNVNALELEDSALYLCASIPPPGTGPGYTFGSGTRLTVV.

The genes are TRBV19 and TRBJ1-1, with 7 bases that match TRBD1. Germline values: CDR1 LNHDA, CDR2 SQIVND (reference sequence). This CDR3 is built from 13 residues. After removal of 9 bases from V and 0 bases from J, the junction contained 4 bases not matched to a gene. Here the CDR3 DNA reads TGTGCCAGCGGGACAGCGTTGAACACTGAAGCTTTCTTT. Protein product: CASGTALNTEAFF.

The chain employs TRBV5-6 and TRBJ1-1, with D unresolved. The CDR3 runs to 15 residues. V was shortened by 2 bases and J by 1 base, with 12 bases between the two germline ends. CDR1 is SGHDT and CDR2 is YYEEEE in the germline V gene. The CDR3 nucleotides read TGTGCCAGCAGCTTTGTAGGCAGTTCGAACACTGAAGCTTTCTTT. It is translated as CASSFVGSSNTEAFF.

Here the CDR3 reads CASSQVQGAALHF. The DNA for the CDR3 is TGCGCCAGCAGCCAAGTACAGGGTGCGGCCCTCCACTTT. V usage is TRBV4-3 and J usage is TRBJ1-6, with a possible D match to TRBD1 (6 bases). Germline V lookup: CDR1 LGHNA, CDR2 YSLEER. V gave up 1 base and J gave up 14 bases, with 12 bases separating them. This CDR3 comprises 13 residues.

The V and J genes are TRBV11-2 and TRBJ2-7, with D possibly being TRBD1 or TRBD2 (7 bases each). Germline CDR1 reads SGHAT; CDR2 reads FQNNGV. The length of the CDR3 is 14 residues. V lost 3 bases, J lost 4 bases, and 13 bases lay in between. The CDR3 reads CASSLGGGKYEQYF. For the CDR3, the DNA is TGTGCCAGCAGCTTGGGAGGGGGCAAGTACGAGCAGTACTTC.

The V and J genes are TRBV15 and TRBJ2-2; 7 bases line up with TRBD2. This CDR3 is 17 amino acids long. Germline CDR1 LNHNV, CDR2 YYDKDF (reference sequence). V shed 0 bases and J 0 bases; nucleotides not matched to a gene: 4. The CDR3 is CATSREFGTTNTGELFF. As DNA, the CDR3 is TGTGCCACCAGCAGAGAATTCGGGACTACGAACACCGGGGAGCTGTTTTTT.

The chain employs TRBV18 and TRBJ1-3; TRBD1 aligns across 9 bases. The germline gives CDR1 KGHSH, CDR2 LQKENI. The CDR3 has 15 amino acids. V lost 2 bases, J lost 2 bases, and 1 base stayed unmatched. Here the CDR3 reads CASSPGDRAGNTIYF. The CDR3 DNA reads as TGTGCCAGCTCACCAGGGGACAGGGCTGGAAACACCATATATTTT.

The CDR3 nucleotides are TGTGCCACCAGTGATTTGCAAGGGGGCCTAGCGGGAATGTACGAGCAGTACTTC. Translating it yields CATSDLQGGLAGMYEQYF. The chain recombines TRBV24-1 with TRBJ2-7; 9 bases are a match to TRBD2. The J segment lost 4 bases and the V segment lost 0 bases, leaving 12 bases of the junction unmatched. The length of the CDR3 is 18 residues. CDR1 is KGHDR, CDR2 SFDVKD, per germline.

To note about this clone: At one of its ends the junction is not consistent with the germline gene, which may arise from a read error. The gene calls are TRBV7-7 and TRBJ2-1, with D unresolved. The CDR3 extends over 14 amino acids. The germline CDR1 and CDR2 sequences are SSHAT and FNYEAQ (reference sequence). Here the CDR3 DNA reads TGTGCTAGCAGCTTAGGCCTCCCCGGCGATGAGCAGTTCTTC. It translates to CASSLGLPGDEQFF. The full variable domain, rest sourced from reference TRBV7-7 and TRBJ2-1, is GAGVSQSPRYKVTKRGQDVTLRCDPISSHATLYWYQQALGQGPEFLTYFNYEAQPDKSGLPSDRFSAERPEGSISTLTIQRTEQRDSAMYRCASSLGLPGDEQFFGPGTRLTVL.

CDR3 protein: CASSLIAGVWATQYF. The CDR3 DNA reads TGTGCCAGCAGTTTAATAGCGGGAGTGTGGGCTACGCAGTATTTT. The chain joins TRBV28 to TRBJ2-3, with 9 bases lining up with TRBD2. Trimming at V came to 2 bases and at J to 8 bases, leaving 8 bases not matched to a gene. The CDR3 loop spans 15 amino acids. From germline, CDR1 is MDHEN and CDR2 SYDVKM.

This rearrangement joins TRBV24-1 to TRBJ2-1; 7 bases agree with TRBD2. Unmatched junction bases numbered 14, after V lost 3 bases and J lost 7 bases. The CDR3 loop spans 17 amino acids. Germline-derived CDR1 and CDR2 are KGHDR and SFDVKD. CDR3 bases: TGTGCCACCAGTGATCCTCGGGCGGGAGTGGGTTCGAATGAGCAGTTCTTC. Translated, it gives CATSDPRAGVGSNEQFF.

The chain combines TRBV12-5 with TRBJ1-2, with 7 positions matching TRBD1. With 2 bases clipped from V and 1 base from J, the junction kept 7 bases outside the gene matches. CDR1 LGHNT and CDR2 FRNRAP come from the germline V gene. CDR3 length equals 16 residues. The CDR3 sequence is CASGLLTGNFNYGYTF. CDR3 bases: TGTGCTAGTGGTTTGTTGACAGGGAACTTTAACTATGGCTACACCTTC.

The CDR3 protein is CASSSGTQSGYTF. CDR3 DNA: TGTGCCAGCAGCTCAGGGACCCAGAGTGGCTACACCTTC. The chain combines TRBV7-2 with TRBJ1-2; D might be TRBD1 (5 bases). Germline CDR1 and CDR2: SGHTA and FQGNSA. The CDR3 extends over 13 amino acids. The V end was cut by 4 bases, the J end by 7 bases, with 13 bases between.